A single sample is the source of the 7 T cell receptor beta chains below, sequenced in a study of blood T cell repertoires in COVID-19. TCRdb's copy holds only in-frame clones and misses some; the assay was immunoSEQ multiplex PCR. Among hundreds of thousands of clones listed, roughly 85% were seen once. Specimen: PBMCs or T cells enriched from blood (not recorded which). These receptors all stem from a woman between 50 and 59 years old who had recovered from COVID-19.

This chain uses TRBV3-1 (or the pseudogene TRBV3-2) with TRBJ1-2; D gene ambiguous. Trimming removed 3 bases from V and 7 bases from J, with 12 bases in between. Germline CDR1 is LGHDT and CDR2 is YNNKEL (reference sequence). The CDR3 consists of 13 residues. DNA for the CDR3: TGTGCCAGCAGCCAGGATCGGAGAGCTGGCTACACCTTC. Its translation is CASSQDRRAGYTF.

Worth noting for this clone: The junction departs from germline at one end; a sequencing error may be responsible. The V gene is TRBV19, the J gene TRBJ1-1; maybe TRBD1 (5 bases). The CDR3 totals 15 residues. From germline, CDR1 is LNHDA and CDR2 SQIVND (reference sequence). CDR3 sequence reads: CASSISQVLVTETFF. The CDR3 DNA sequence: TGTGCCAGTAGTATTTCACAGGTTTTGGTAACTGAAACTTTCTTT.

The count of this clone is one. The chain is built from TRBV18 and TRBJ2-5; D might be TRBD2 (5 bases). V dropped 3 bases and J dropped 5 bases, with 10 bases sitting between them. The CDR3 is 13 residues long. Per germline, CDR1 KGHSH and CDR2 LQKENI. The CDR3 spells CASSPGIGETQYF. The DNA of the CDR3 is TGTGCCAGCTCACCCGGGATTGGGGAGACCCAGTACTTC.

The rearrangement links TRBV19 to TRBJ2-2; TRBD1 aligns across 7 bases. CDR1 LNHDA and CDR2 SQIVND come from the germline V gene (reference sequence). The CDR3 length is 15 residues. J lost 2 bases, V lost 10 bases, and 10 bases had no gene match. CDR3 sequence (DNA): TGTGCCACCCCGCGGCAGGGGGAAAACACCGGGGAGCTGTTTTTT. Translation: CATPRQGENTGELFF. Together with reference TRBV19 and TRBJ2-2, the CDR3 gives the full variable domain: DGGITQSPKYLFRKEGQNVTLSCEQNLNHDAMYWYRQDPGQGLRLIYYSQIVNDFQKGDIAEGYSVSREKKESFPLTVTSAQKNPTAFYLCATPRQGENTGELFFGEGSRLTVL.

V usage is TRBV20-1 and J usage is TRBJ2-7, with 9 bases identical to TRBD2. V trimming: 3 bases; J trimming: 4 bases; junction bases outside the gene matches: 4. CDR3 length: 13 amino acids. Germline CDR1 DFQATT, CDR2 SNEGSKA (reference sequence). For the CDR3, the DNA is TGCAGTGCTAGTGCCGCGGGGGGGTACGAGCAGTACTTC. This codes for CSASAAGGYEQYF.

This chain uses TRBV19 with TRBJ1-5, with 12 bases that match TRBD1. The V gene end was trimmed by 6 bases and the J gene end by 7 bases; junction bases not matched to a gene: 4. The CDR3 extends over 14 amino acids. Germline CDR1 reads LNHDA; CDR2 reads SQIVND (reference sequence). The chain's CDR3 is CASRGQGAGQPQHF. Here the CDR3 DNA reads TGTGCCAGTAGGGGACAGGGGGCCGGGCAGCCCCAGCATTTT.

The CDR3 sequence is CASSPMDRGYYEQYF. The CDR3 DNA reads TGTGCCAGCTCACCAATGGACAGGGGCTACTACGAGCAGTACTTC. The rearrangement uses TRBV18 and TRBJ2-7, with TRBD1 matching 9 bases. The CDR3 is made up of 15 amino acids. V trimming: 2 bases; J trimming: 3 bases; junction bases outside the gene matches: 5. The V gene's germline CDR1 is KGHSH and CDR2 LQKENI.